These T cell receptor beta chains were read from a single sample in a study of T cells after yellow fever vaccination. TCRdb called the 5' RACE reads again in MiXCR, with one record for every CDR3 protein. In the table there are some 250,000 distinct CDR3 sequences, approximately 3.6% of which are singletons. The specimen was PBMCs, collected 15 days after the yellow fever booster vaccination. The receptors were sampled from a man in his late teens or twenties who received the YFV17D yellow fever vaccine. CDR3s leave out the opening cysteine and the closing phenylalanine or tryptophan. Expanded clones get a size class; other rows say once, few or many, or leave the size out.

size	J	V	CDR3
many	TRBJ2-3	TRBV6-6	ASSYSGASVDTQY
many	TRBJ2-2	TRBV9	ASSPGQPNTGELF
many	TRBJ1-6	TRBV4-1	ASSLDRDSPLH
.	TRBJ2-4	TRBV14	ASSPGLAGSGNIQY
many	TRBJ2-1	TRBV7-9	ASSLPAYNEQF
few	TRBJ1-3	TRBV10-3	AISDNRAGNTIY
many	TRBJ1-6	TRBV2	ASSPPVFGGNSPLH
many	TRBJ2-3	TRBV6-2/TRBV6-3	ASSYRGQEADTQY
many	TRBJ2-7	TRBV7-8	ASSLERYEQY
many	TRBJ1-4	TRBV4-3	ASSLLGQGEGVNEKLF
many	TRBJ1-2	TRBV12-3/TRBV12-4	ASRGQVMYGYT
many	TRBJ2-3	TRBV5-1	ASSTRTSGDTDTQY
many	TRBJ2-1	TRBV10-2	ASSVFPASGGAGGNEQF
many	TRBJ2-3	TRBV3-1	ASTQLAYTDTQY
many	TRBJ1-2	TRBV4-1	ASSQDHRGNYGYT
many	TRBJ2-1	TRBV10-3	AISEGRGRQVEQF
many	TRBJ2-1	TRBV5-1	ASSLSRVVNEQF
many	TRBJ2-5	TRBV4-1	ASSQVIAGAQETQY
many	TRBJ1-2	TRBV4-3	ASSQDRLTYGYT
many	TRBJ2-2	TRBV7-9	ASSLNPRGIGGELF
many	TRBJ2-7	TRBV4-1	ASSQYSGLAGSYEQY
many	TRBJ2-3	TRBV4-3	ASSQDVSVVGGLIDTQY
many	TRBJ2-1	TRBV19	ASSIEPDRRSYNEQF
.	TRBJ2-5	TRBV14	ASSQDTGTQY
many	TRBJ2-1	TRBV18	ASSPPVGRGAYNEQF
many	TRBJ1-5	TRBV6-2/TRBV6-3	ASSNPRDSLSNQPQH
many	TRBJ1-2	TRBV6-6	ASSYPQQGARGYT
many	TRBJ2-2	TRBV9	ASSVGDSTGELF
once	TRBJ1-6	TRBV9	ASSGPPDSPLH
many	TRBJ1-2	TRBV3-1	ASTPAEGADGYT
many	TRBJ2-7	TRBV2	ASSERGTEQY
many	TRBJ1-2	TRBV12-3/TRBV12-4	ASSLDSRPSVLGYGYT
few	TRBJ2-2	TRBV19	ASSIPYTGELF
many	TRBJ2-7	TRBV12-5	ASGLVSSYEQY
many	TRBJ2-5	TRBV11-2	ATTTGEETQY
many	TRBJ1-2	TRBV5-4	ASSLGDRPGYGYT
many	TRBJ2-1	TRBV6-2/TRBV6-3	ASSSDRDYNEQF
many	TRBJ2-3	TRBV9	ASSTRGDRNTDTQY
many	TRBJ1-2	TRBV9	ASSVATFSGQDYGYT
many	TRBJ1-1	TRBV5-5	ASRKGQANPEAF
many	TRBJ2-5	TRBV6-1	ASSESSGGETQY